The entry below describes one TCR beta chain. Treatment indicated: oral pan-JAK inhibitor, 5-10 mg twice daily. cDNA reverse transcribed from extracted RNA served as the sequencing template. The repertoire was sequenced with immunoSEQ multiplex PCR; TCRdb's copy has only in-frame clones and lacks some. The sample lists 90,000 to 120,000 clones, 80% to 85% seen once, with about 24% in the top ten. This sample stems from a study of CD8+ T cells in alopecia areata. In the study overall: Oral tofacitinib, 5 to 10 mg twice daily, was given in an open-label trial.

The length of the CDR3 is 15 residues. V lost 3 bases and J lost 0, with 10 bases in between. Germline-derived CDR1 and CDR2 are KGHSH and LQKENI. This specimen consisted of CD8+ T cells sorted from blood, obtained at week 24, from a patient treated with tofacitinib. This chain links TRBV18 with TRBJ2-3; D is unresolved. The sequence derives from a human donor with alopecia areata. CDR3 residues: CASSPDGYSTDTQYF. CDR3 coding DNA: TGTGCCAGCTCACCCGACGGTTATAGCACAGATACGCAGTATTTT.